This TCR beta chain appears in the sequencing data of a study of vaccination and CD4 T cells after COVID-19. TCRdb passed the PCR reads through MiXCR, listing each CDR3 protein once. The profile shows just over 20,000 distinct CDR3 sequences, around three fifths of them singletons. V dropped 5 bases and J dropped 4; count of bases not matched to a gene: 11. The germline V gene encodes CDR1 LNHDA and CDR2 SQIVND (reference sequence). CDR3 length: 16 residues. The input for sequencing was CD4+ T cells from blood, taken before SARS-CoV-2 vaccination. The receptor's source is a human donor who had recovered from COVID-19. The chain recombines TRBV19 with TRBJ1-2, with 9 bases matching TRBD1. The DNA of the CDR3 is TGTGCCAGTAGTCATGCTCCGGGACAGGGAAGCTATGGCTACACCTTC. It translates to CASSHAPGQGSYGYTF.